This is a list of T cell receptor beta chains from one sample in a study of T cell responses to AZD1222 COVID-19 vaccine. Using immunoSEQ multiplex PCR, the repertoire was profiled, and TCRdb retains in-frame clones only, with some absent. The data show approximately 150,000 clones, with approximately 94% seen just once and over 4.5% held by the top ten. The sample here was peripheral blood, taken 28 days after the second AZD1222 dose. The source of these receptors is an adult who received the AZD1222 COVID-19 vaccine. Each CDR3 is given without its conserved first and last residue. The size of a clone is reported for some rows only, either as once, few or many, or as a class for expanded clones.

abundance	j_gene	v_gene	CDR3aa
NA	TRBJ1-2	TRBV4-1	ASSPLLDRGRSYT
NA	TRBJ2-7	TRBV7-4	ASSSTSHEQY
NA	TRBJ1-5	TRBV19	ASSTSGGGNQPQH
NA	TRBJ2-5	TRBV7-3	ASSPGDRPQETQY
NA	TRBJ1-2	TRBV30	AWGKTGIANYGYT
NA	TRBJ2-7	TRBV6-2/TRBV6-3	ASNPGQGEQY
NA	TRBJ1-2	TRBV7-6	ASSLLQGRTNYGYT
NA	TRBJ1-5	TRBV27	ASRIGGVGGYQPQH
NA	TRBJ1-4	TRBV10-3	AISATNEKLF
NA	TRBJ2-1	TRBV24-1	ATSEGIAGGQF
NA	TRBJ2-1	TRBV30	AWIHRGRSNEQF
NA	TRBJ1-1	TRBV6-6	ASSQGQGDAF
NA	TRBJ2-5	TRBV10-2	ASSDLGGGRTETQY
NA	TRBJ1-4	TRBV19	ASSPTDRGLEKLF
NA	TRBJ2-6	TRBV19	ASMAGANVLT
NA	TRBJ1-1	TRBV6-5	ASSYRGLNTEAF
NA	TRBJ2-3	TRBV24-1	ATSDPPTDTQY
once	TRBJ1-2	TRBV6-5	ASSTRGQPSYGYT